One and the same sample provided the 9 T cell receptor beta chains below, sequenced in a study of T-cell reconstitution after alpha-beta-depleted transplantation in children. Unique molecular identifiers were used in preparing the TCRbeta library. In TCRdb, the PCR reads were re-called with MiXCR into one record per CDR3 protein. The profile shows about half a million distinct CDR3 sequences, around 13% of them singletons. Sample: PBMCs from the stem cell graft donor, taken from the stem cell graft. The receptors stem from a human donor who donated a stem cell graft to a child with combined immunodeficiency.

The chain carries TRBV6-5 and TRBJ2-5, with 9 bases fitting TRBD1. The germline V gene has CDR1 MNHEY and CDR2 SVGAGI. J was trimmed by 5 bases and V by 0 bases; bases with no gene match: 7. This CDR3 has 16 amino acids. CDR3 sequence: CASSYSYRGHGETQYF. The CDR3 region has the DNA TGTGCCAGCAGTTACTCTTACAGGGGGCATGGGGAGACCCAGTACTTC.

This clonotype has just a few counts. The V call is TRBV7-8, the J call TRBJ1-6, with unresolved D. This CDR3 spans 15 amino acids. Germline CDR1 reads SGHVS; CDR2 reads FQNEAQ. Between the trimmed V and J ends, which lost 5 bases and 7 bases, there was a span of 15 bases. CDR3 bases: TGTGCCAGCAGCCAAACTGGGGTTAGGAATTCACCCCTCCACTTT. It specifies CASSQTGVRNSPLHF.

This clonotype was counted at least ten times. The chain joins TRBV15 to TRBJ2-1; TRBD1 matches 7 bases. The CDR3 is 13 residues long. Germline V CDR1 and CDR2: LNHNV, YYDKDF (reference sequence). V dropped 6 bases and J dropped 5; count of bases not matched to a gene: 4. CDR3 sequence reads: CATSQGQDNEQFF. DNA of the CDR3: TGTGCCACCAGTCAAGGACAGGACAATGAGCAGTTCTTC. Using reference TRBV15 and TRBJ2-1 for the parts outside the CDR3, the full variable domain is DAMVIQNPRYQVTQFGKPVTLSCSQTLNHNVMYWYQQKSSQAPKLLFHYYDKDFNNEADTPDNFQSRRPNTSFCFLDIRSPGLGDTAMYLCATSQGQDNEQFFGPGTRLTVL.

Only a few counts were recorded for this clonotype. The CDR3 here is CASSLKQPNEQFF. The CDR3 DNA reads as TGCGCCAGCAGCTTAAAACAGCCCAATGAGCAGTTCTTC. V gene TRBV5-1 combines with J gene TRBJ2-1; D gene ambiguous. The CDR3 length is 13 residues. The V and J ends lost 2 bases and 6 bases respectively, with 9 bases between them. Per germline, CDR1 SGHRS and CDR2 YFSETQ.

This clonotype was seen more than once but under ten times. The chain carries TRBV7-9 and TRBJ2-3, with unresolved D. V gave up 1 base and J gave up 4 bases, with 3 bases separating them. The CDR3 is 12 amino acids. Germline values: CDR1 SEHNR, CDR2 FQNEAQ (reference sequence). The DNA of the CDR3 is TGTGCCAGCAGCTTAGAGTCAGATACGCAGTATTTT. Its translation: CASSLESDTQYF.

The V call is TRBV28, the J call TRBJ2-1; TRBD2 aligns across 8 bases. Trimming at V came to 2 bases and at J to 5 bases, leaving 5 bases not matched to a gene. Germline CDR1 reads MDHEN; CDR2 reads SYDVKM. The CDR3 contains 15 residues. In DNA, the CDR3 is TGTGCCAGCAGTTTACGCGGGGGGTTCAACAATGAGCAGTTCTTC. It is translated as CASSLRGGFNNEQFF.

The rearrangement joins TRBV11-2 to TRBJ2-4; D gene unclear. In germline, CDR1 is SGHAT, CDR2 FQNNGV. This CDR3 comprises 14 residues. With 7 bases removed from V and 0 bases from J, the gap between germline ends came to 10 bases. Here the CDR3 reads CASTADLAKNIQYF. The CDR3 DNA is TGTGCCAGCACCGCGGATTTAGCCAAAAACATTCAGTACTTC.

This clonotype occurred many times. The genes are TRBV29-1 and TRBJ1-5; TRBD1 agrees at 9 bases. J was trimmed by 2 bases and V by 6 bases; bases with no gene match: 5. Germline loops: CDR1 SQVTM, CDR2 ANQGSEA. The CDR3 sequence is 14 residues long. The CDR3: CSVAGQGRNQPQHF. DNA for the CDR3: TGCAGCGTGGCCGGACAGGGGCGCAATCAGCCCCAGCATTTT. The full variable domain, its missing parts supplied by reference TRBV29-1 and TRBJ1-5, is SAVISQKPSRDICQRGTSLTIQCQVDSQVTMMFWYRQQPGQSLTLIATANQGSEATYESGFVIDKFPISRPNLTFSTLTVSNMSPEDSSIYLCSVAGQGRNQPQHFGDGTRLSIL.

This chain connects TRBV12-3 or TRBV12-4 to TRBJ2-1; 10 positions agree with TRBD1. The CDR3 loop spans 14 amino acids. V lost 8 bases to trimming and J lost 3 bases; unmatched junction nucleotides: 4. CDR3 DNA sequence: TGTGCCAGCGGAGGACAGGGGGTCTACAATGAGCAGTTCTTC. Amino acid sequence: CASGGQGVYNEQFF.